The T cell receptor beta chain described here comes from a study of blood T cell repertoires in COVID-19. About the research overall: Acute-phase and convalescent COVID-19 samples originated in the United States, Italy and Spain.

Assay used: immunoSEQ multiplex PCR; TCRdb lists only in-frame clones, some missing. The table records roughly 240,000 clones, 70% to 90% of them present only once. The CDR3 extends over 16 amino acids. In germline, CDR1 is MNHEY, CDR2 SMNVEV (reference sequence). After removal of 2 bases from V and 6 bases from J, the junction contained 7 bases not matched to a gene. The clonotype originates from a woman aged 30 to 39 who had recovered from COVID-19. The chain is built from TRBV27 and TRBJ2-1; 10 bases match TRBD1. Sequencing was done on a sample of peripheral blood. This chain's CDR3 is CASSLTGTGVSNEQFF. The CDR3 DNA follows: TGTGCCAGCAGTTTAACCGGGACAGGGGTCAGCAATGAGCAGTTCTTC.